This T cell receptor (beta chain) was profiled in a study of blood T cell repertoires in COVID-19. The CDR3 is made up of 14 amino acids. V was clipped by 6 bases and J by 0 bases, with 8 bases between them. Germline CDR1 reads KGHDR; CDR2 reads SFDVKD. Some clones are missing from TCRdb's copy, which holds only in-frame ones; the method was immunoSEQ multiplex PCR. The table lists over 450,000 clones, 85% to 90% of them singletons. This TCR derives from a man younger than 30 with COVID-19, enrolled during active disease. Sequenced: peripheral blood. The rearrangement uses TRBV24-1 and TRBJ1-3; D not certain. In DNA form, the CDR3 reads TGTGCCACCAGTTCAGGCATCTCTGGAAACACCATATATTTT. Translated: CATSSGISGNTIYF.